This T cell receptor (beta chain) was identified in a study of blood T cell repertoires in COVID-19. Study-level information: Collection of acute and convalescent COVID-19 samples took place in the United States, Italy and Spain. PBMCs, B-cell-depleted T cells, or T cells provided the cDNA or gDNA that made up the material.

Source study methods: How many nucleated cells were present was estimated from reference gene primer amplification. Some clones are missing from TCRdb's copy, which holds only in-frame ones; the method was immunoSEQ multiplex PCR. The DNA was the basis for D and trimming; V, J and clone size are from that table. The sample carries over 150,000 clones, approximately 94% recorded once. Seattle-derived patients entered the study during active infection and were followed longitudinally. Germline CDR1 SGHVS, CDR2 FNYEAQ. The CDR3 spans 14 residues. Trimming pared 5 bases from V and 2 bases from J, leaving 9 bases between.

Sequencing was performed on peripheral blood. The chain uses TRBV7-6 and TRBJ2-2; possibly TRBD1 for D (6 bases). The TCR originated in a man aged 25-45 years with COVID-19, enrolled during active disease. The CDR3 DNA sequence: TGTGCCAGCAGCGTTGGGACAAACACCGGGGAGCTGTTTTTT. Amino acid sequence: CASSVGTNTGELFF. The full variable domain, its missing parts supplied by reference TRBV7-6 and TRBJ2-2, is GAGVSQSPRYKVTKRGQDVALRCDPISGHVSLYWYRQALGQGPEFLTYFNYEAQQDKSGLPNDRFSAERPEGSISTLTIQRTEQRDSAMYRCASSVGTNTGELFFGEGSRLTVL.